These 27 T cell receptor beta chains came from one sample sequenced in a study of blood T cell repertoires in COVID-19. TCRdb keeps only in-frame clones here, not all; method: immunoSEQ multiplex PCR. The sample has about 78,000 clones, approximately 86% seen once. Sequencing used peripheral blood. Receptor source: a man between 45 and 60 years old with active or convalescent COVID-19.

This clone has a handful of counts. The chain has TRBV24-1 and TRBJ1-2; 8 positions agree with TRBD1. CDR3 length: 14 amino acids. The germline V gene encodes CDR1 KGHDR and CDR2 SFDVKD. Trimming removed 3 bases from V and 4 bases from J; junction bases left unmatched: 3. CDR3 sequence (DNA): TGTGCCACCAGTGATCCGGGACAGGCCTATGGCTACACCTTC. This encodes CATSDPGQAYGYTF.

The chain joins TRBV20-1 to TRBJ1-1; D gene unclear. This CDR3 has 10 residues. V was pared by 6 bases and J by 6 bases, with 8 bases between. The V gene's germline CDR1 is DFQATT and CDR2 SNEGSKA (reference sequence). The CDR3 is CSALDPEAFF. The CDR3 nucleotides are TGCAGTGCCCTAGACCCTGAAGCTTTCTTT.

This clone occurred a few times. The chain uses TRBV5-1 and TRBJ2-7; 8 nucleotides align to TRBD1. After removal of 3 bases from V and 0 bases from J, the junction contained 11 bases not matched to a gene. The CDR3 is 17 amino acids. From germline, CDR1 is SGHRS and CDR2 YFSETQ. The CDR3 DNA sequence: TGCGCCAGCAGCTCGAGACCCGCGGACAGGGTCTCCTACGAGCAGTACTTC. It encodes CASSSRPADRVSYEQYF.

The chain recombines TRBV5-1 with TRBJ2-1, with a possible D match to TRBD2 (5 bases). Trimming took 3 bases from V and 3 from J, leaving 19 bases between them. There are 17 residues in the CDR3. Germline V gene data show CDR1 as SGHRS and CDR2 as YFSETQ. CDR3 in DNA: TGCGCCAGCAGCTCCCAAGCAACTAGTCTGGGCTACAATGAGCAGTTCTTC. As protein: CASSSQATSLGYNEQFF.

The V and J genes are TRBV6-5 and TRBJ1-6; the match to TRBD1 covers 9 bases. The V gene's germline CDR1 is MNHEY and CDR2 SVGAGI. V lost 4 bases, J lost 10 bases, and 11 bases stayed unmatched. The CDR3 consists of 16 residues. The CDR3 sequence: CASSSRTGDFWSPLHF. CDR3 nucleotides: TGTGCCAGCAGTTCCCGGACAGGGGATTTCTGGTCACCCCTCCACTTT.

This clone was recorded a few times. The CDR3 DNA is TGTGCCAGCTCAGGTTGGGAGAGCTCCTATAATTCACCCCTCCACTTT. Protein sequence: CASSGWESSYNSPLHF. The J gene is TRBJ1-6, the V gene TRBV18; D remains ambiguous. The CDR3 is 16 residues long. Between the trimmed V and J ends, which lost 5 bases and 0 bases, there was a span of 11 bases. CDR1 and CDR2 (germline): KGHSH, LQKENI.

The rearrangement uses TRBV28 and TRBJ2-7; 8 bases match TRBD1. Germline V gene lookup returns CDR1 MDHEN and CDR2 SYDVKM. The CDR3 extends over 14 amino acids. The J segment lost 2 bases and the V segment lost 5 bases, leaving 5 bases of the junction unmatched. CDR3 coding DNA: TGTGCCAGCAGTCTGACAGGGGTTGCCTACGAGCAGTACGTC. Translated, it gives CASSLTGVAYEQYV.

V usage is TRBV4-1 and J usage is TRBJ1-3, with 7 bases that match TRBD1. The V gene end was trimmed by 4 bases and the J gene end by 2 bases; junction bases not matched to a gene: 5. The length of the CDR3 is 15 residues. CDR1 and CDR2 (germline): MGHRA, YSYEKL. CDR3 sequence reads: CASSLRTGTGNTIYF. The CDR3 nucleotides read TGCGCCAGCAGCCTTCGGACAGGCACTGGAAACACCATATATTTT.

The rearrangement uses TRBV5-6 and TRBJ2-7, with 7 positions matching TRBD2. The germline gives CDR1 SGHDT, CDR2 YYEEEE. This CDR3 has 17 residues. V was pared by 2 bases and J by 0 bases, with 11 bases of the junction left unmatched. DNA for the CDR3: TGTGCCAGCAGCTTTCTCAGAACCGGGGGGAGCTCCTACGAGCAGTACGTC. Translating gives CASSFLRTGGSSYEQYV.

This rearrangement joins TRBV28 to TRBJ1-2; a weak D match, TRBD1 (6 bases). Trimming cost V 7 bases and J 1 base, with 19 bases left between them. Germline CDR1 is MDHEN and CDR2 is SYDVKM. The CDR3 is 16 amino acids. The chain's CDR3 is CASTSPGRGNNYGYTF. The CDR3 bases are TGTGCCAGCACTTCCCCGGGGAGGGGGAATAACTATGGCTACACCTTC.

The chain uses TRBV6-4 and TRBJ2-2; the match to TRBD1 covers 8 bases. The CDR3 sequence is 12 residues long. Looked up from germline, CDR1 is MRHNA and CDR2 is SNTAGT. V lost 8 bases, J lost 9 bases, and 5 bases stayed unmatched. CDR3 residues: CASGDRGRELFF. For the CDR3, the DNA is TGTGCCAGCGGCGACAGGGGCCGGGAGCTGTTTTTT.

V usage is TRBV2 and J usage is TRBJ1-5; no clear D gene. V dropped 6 bases and J dropped 7 bases, with 10 bases sitting between them. The CDR3 consists of 12 residues. Germline lookup yields CDR1 SNHLY and CDR2 FYNNEI. The CDR3 DNA reads TGTGCCAGCAGAGAGAACGAGCAGCCCCAGCATTTT. This sequence encodes CASRENEQPQHF. The full variable domain, in which reference TRBV2 and TRBJ1-5 provide the parts outside the CDR3, is EPEVTQTPSHQVTQMGQEVILRCVPISNHLYFYWYRQILGQKVEFLVSFYNNEISEKSEIFDDQFSVERPDGSNFTLKIRSTKLEDSAMYFCASRENEQPQHFGDGTRLSIL.

The rearrangement joins TRBV11-2 to TRBJ2-1, with TRBD2 matching 7 bases. Germline trimming cut 3 bases from V and 5 bases from J; bases unmatched to any gene: 1. The CDR3 length is 13 residues. Looked up from germline, CDR1 is SGHAT and CDR2 is FQNNGV. This CDR3 is CASSFTSDNEQFF. The CDR3 DNA reads TGTGCCAGCAGCTTTACTAGCGACAATGAGCAGTTCTTC.

The chain combines TRBV28 with TRBJ1-3; 10 nucleotides align to TRBD1. The germline gives CDR1 MDHEN, CDR2 SYDVKM. V lost 5 bases to trimming and J lost 9 bases; unmatched junction nucleotides: 7. This CDR3 spans 14 amino acids. CDR3 in amino acids: CASSPPGQGGTIYF. The CDR3 bases are TGTGCCAGCAGTCCCCCAGGACAGGGGGGCACCATATATTTT. Complete variable domain (other parts from reference TRBV28 and TRBJ1-3): DVKVTQSSRYLVKRTGEKVFLECVQDMDHENMFWYRQDPGLGLRLIYFSYDVKMKEKGDIPEGYSVSREKKERFSLILESASTNQTSMYLCASSPPGQGGTIYFGEGSWLTVV.

This chain connects TRBV6-5 to TRBJ2-5, with 9 bases identical to TRBD1. Germline loops: CDR1 MNHEY, CDR2 SVGAGI. CDR3 length: 14 amino acids. Trimming took 7 bases from V and 2 from J; bases not matched to a gene: 5. As DNA, the CDR3 is TGTGCCAGCACCAGGGGACAGGGACAAGAGACCCAGTACTTC. Its protein product is CASTRGQGQETQYF.

The chain carries TRBV15 and TRBJ1-2; possibly TRBD1 for D (5 bases). Looked up from germline, CDR1 is LNHNV and CDR2 is YYDKDF (reference sequence). The CDR3 contains 14 residues. V lost 0 bases to trimming and J lost 2 bases, with 7 bases between them. The CDR3 DNA reads as TGTGCCACCAGCAGAGAGACAGAGAACTATGGCTACACCTTC. It is translated as CATSRETENYGYTF.

This clone was found once. V usage is TRBV13 and J usage is TRBJ2-7, with 9 bases matching TRBD2. With V trimmed by 3 bases and J by 7 bases, 13 bases remained unmatched. Germline assignment: CDR1 PRHDT and CDR2 FYEKMQ (reference sequence). The CDR3 is 16 amino acids. CDR3 DNA sequence: TGTGCCAGCAGCTTTAGGCGAGCGGGGGGCTGGGAGGAGCAGTACTTC. This encodes CASSFRRAGGWEEQYF.

This chain links TRBV6-5 with TRBJ2-6; the D gene is possibly TRBD1 (5 bases). The CDR3 extends over 14 amino acids. Per germline, CDR1 MNHEY and CDR2 SVGAGI. Trimming cost V 11 bases and J 2 bases, with 13 bases left between them. In nucleotides, the CDR3 is TGTGCCTCTTATGACAGCCCTGGGGCCAACGTCCTGACTTTC. Protein: CASYDSPGANVLTF.

The V gene is TRBV2, the J gene TRBJ1-6, with D perhaps matching TRBD1 (5 bases). This CDR3 region has 13 residues. Germline V lookup: CDR1 SNHLY, CDR2 FYNNEI. Between the trimmed V and J ends, which lost 8 bases and 7 bases, there was a span of 12 bases. CDR3 amino acids: CASGGGKNSPLHF. The CDR3 region has the DNA TGTGCCAGCGGGGGGGGGAAAAATTCACCCCTCCACTTT.

The V call is TRBV24-1, the J call TRBJ2-1, with 8 bases aligning to TRBD1. This CDR3 is 13 amino acids long. V was pared by 2 bases and J by 9 bases, with 2 bases of the junction left unmatched. Germline values: CDR1 KGHDR, CDR2 SFDVKD. CDR3 loop: CATSDYRGIEQFF. In DNA form, the CDR3 reads TGTGCCACCAGTGATTACAGGGGGATTGAGCAGTTCTTC.

This clone has just one count. The chain recombines TRBV3-1 (or the pseudogene TRBV3-2) with TRBJ2-7; D is ambiguous. V lost 1 base, J lost 6 bases, and 7 bases lay in between. The germline gives CDR1 LGHDT, CDR2 YNNKEL (reference sequence). This CDR3 comprises 12 residues. The CDR3 nucleotides read TGTGCCAGCAGCCAAGGGCAGGCCGAGCAGTACGTC. Residues: CASSQGQAEQYV.

The chain is built from TRBV7-9 and TRBJ1-2, with 12 bases fitting TRBD1. The V gene's germline CDR1 is SEHNR and CDR2 FQNEAQ (reference sequence). This CDR3 spans 16 amino acids. Unmatched junction bases numbered 8, after V lost 3 bases and J lost 6 bases. In DNA, the CDR3 is TGTGCCAGCAGCTTCTCGTCCGGGACAGGGGGCGATGGCTACACCTTC. It specifies CASSFSSGTGGDGYTF. The full variable domain, completed using reference TRBV7-9 and TRBJ1-2, is DTGVSQNPRHKITKRGQNVTFRCDPISEHNRLYWYRQTLGQGPEFLTYFQNEAQLEKSRLLSDRFSAERPKGSFSTLEIQRTEQGDSAMYLCASSFSSGTGGDGYTFGSGTRLTVV.

This sequence joins TRBV7-9 and TRBJ2-1; TRBD2 might be the D (5 bases). This CDR3 is built from 17 residues. V dropped 3 bases and J dropped 0 bases, with 15 bases sitting between them. Germline values: CDR1 SEHNR, CDR2 FQNEAQ (reference sequence). This chain's CDR3 is CASSLRVPPSSYNEQFF. For the CDR3, the DNA is TGTGCCAGCAGCTTGAGGGTTCCCCCGAGCTCCTACAATGAGCAGTTCTTC.

There are a few counts of this clone. This chain joins TRBV19 and TRBJ1-1, with TRBD1 as a possible D gene (6 bases). Looked up from germline, CDR1 is LNHDA and CDR2 is SQIVND (reference sequence). Trimming shortened V by 4 bases and J by 4 bases, and 16 bases separated the two germline ends. The length of the CDR3 is 15 residues. The CDR3: CASSSQQGWTTEAFF. CDR3 sequence (DNA): TGTGCCAGTAGTAGCCAACAGGGTTGGACCACTGAAGCTTTCTTT.

The chain carries TRBV7-2 and TRBJ2-3; maybe TRBD1 (6 bases). V lost 0 bases and J 3 bases, leaving 13 bases between the germline ends. The CDR3 length is 16 residues. Germline V gives CDR1 SGHTA, CDR2 FQGNSA. The CDR3 here is CASSLASGVKTDTQYF. The CDR3 DNA reads as TGTGCCAGCAGCTTAGCGTCAGGGGTTAAGACAGATACGCAGTATTTT.

V is TRBV6-5 and J is TRBJ2-5, with TRBD2 as a possible D gene (6 bases). The V end lost 6 bases, the J end lost 5 bases, and 19 bases lay between the germline ends. The CDR3 consists of 15 residues. Germline assignment: CDR1 MNHEY and CDR2 SVGAGI. CDR3 protein: CASRTSGLAVETQYF. DNA for the CDR3: TGTGCCAGCAGGACGTCGGGACTGGCAGTGGAGACCCAGTACTTC.

This chain connects TRBV19 to TRBJ1-2, with a tentative D call TRBD1 (6 bases). The CDR3 totals 15 residues. Per germline, CDR1 LNHDA and CDR2 SQIVND (reference sequence). Deletions cut 7 bases from V and 5 bases from J, with 20 bases between. In DNA, the CDR3 is TGTGCCAGTACCCCAGGGAGGGAAAGGGGGTATGGCTACACCTTC. The encoded protein is CASTPGRERGYGYTF.